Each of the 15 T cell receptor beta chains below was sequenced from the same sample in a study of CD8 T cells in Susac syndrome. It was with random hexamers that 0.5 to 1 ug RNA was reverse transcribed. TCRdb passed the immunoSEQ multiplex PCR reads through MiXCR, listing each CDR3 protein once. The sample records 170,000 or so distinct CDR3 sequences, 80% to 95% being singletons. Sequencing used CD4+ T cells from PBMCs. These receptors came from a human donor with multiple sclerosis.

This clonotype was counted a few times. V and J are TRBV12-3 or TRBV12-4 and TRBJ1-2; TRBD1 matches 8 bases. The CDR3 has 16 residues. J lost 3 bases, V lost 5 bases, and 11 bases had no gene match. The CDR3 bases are TGTGCCAGCAGTGCCGGCCAGGGGGCCAATGACTATGGCTACACCTTC. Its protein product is CASSAGQGANDYGYTF.

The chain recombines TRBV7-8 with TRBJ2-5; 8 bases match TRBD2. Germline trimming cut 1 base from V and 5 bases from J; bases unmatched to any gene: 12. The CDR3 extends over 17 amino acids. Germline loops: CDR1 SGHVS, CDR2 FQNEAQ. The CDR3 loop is CASSLVGAREGGETQYF. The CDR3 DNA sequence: TGTGCCAGCAGCTTAGTCGGAGCTCGGGAGGGGGGGGAGACCCAGTACTTC.

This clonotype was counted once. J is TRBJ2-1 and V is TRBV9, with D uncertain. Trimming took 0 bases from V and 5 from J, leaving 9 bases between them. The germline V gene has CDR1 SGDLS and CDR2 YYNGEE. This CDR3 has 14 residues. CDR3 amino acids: CASSVEPKNNEQFF. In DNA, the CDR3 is TGTGCCAGCAGCGTAGAACCAAAAAACAATGAGCAGTTCTTC.

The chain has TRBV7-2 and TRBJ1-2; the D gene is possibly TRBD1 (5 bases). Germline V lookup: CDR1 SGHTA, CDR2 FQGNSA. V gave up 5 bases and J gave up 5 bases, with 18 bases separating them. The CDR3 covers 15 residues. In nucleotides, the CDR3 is TGTGCCAGCAGCCCAGGACAAGAAAAGGTTTATGGCTACACCTTC. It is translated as CASSPGQEKVYGYTF.

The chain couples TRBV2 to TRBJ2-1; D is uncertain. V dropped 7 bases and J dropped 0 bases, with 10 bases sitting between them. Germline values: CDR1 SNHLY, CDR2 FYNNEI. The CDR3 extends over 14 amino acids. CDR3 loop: CASTPAASYNEQFF. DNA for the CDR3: TGTGCCAGCACCCCCGCGGCCTCCTACAATGAGCAGTTCTTC.

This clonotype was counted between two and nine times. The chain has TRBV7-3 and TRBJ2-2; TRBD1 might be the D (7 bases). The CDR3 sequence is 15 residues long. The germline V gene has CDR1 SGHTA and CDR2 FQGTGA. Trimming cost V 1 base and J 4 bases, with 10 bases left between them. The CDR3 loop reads CASSLSQGGTGELFF. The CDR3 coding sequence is TGTGCCAGCAGCTTAAGCCAGGGGGGCACCGGGGAGCTGTTTTTT.

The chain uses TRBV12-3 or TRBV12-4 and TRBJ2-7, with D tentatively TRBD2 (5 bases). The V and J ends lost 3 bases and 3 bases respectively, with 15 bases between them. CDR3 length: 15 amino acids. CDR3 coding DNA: TGTGCCAGCAGTTTTGGCGTAGGAGACTACTACGAGCAGTACTTC. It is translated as CASSFGVGDYYEQYF.

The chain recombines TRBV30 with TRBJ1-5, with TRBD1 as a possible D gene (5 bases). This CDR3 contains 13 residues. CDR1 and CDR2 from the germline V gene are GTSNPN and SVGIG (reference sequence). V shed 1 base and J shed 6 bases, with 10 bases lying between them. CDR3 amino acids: CAWSGQTTQPQHF. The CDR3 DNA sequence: TGTGCCTGGAGTGGACAGACTACTCAGCCCCAGCATTTT.

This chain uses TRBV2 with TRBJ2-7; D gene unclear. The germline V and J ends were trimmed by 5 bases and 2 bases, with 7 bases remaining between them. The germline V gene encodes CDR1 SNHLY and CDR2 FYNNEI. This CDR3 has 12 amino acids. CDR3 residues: CASSLNAYEQYF. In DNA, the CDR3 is TGTGCCAGCAGTTTAAACGCCTACGAGCAGTACTTC.

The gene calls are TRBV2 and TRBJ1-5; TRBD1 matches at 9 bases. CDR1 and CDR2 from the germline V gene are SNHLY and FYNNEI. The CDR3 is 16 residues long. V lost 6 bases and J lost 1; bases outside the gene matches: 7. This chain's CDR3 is CASSLGTGRSNQPQHF. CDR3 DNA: TGTGCCAGCAGCTTGGGGACAGGGAGGAGCAATCAGCCCCAGCATTTT.

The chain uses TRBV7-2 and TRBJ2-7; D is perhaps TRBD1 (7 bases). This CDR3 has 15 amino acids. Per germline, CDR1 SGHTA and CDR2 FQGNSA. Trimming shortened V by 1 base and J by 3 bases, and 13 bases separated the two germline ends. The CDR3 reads CASSLVAGQSYEQYF. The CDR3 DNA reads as TGTGCCAGCAGCTTAGTTGCGGGACAGAGCTACGAGCAGTACTTC.

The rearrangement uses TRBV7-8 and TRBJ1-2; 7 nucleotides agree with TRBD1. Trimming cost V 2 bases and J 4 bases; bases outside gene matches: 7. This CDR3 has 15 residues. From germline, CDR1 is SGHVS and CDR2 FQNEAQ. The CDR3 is CASSLQQGLTYGYTF. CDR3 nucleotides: TGTGCCAGCAGCTTACAACAGGGGCTTACCTATGGCTACACCTTC.

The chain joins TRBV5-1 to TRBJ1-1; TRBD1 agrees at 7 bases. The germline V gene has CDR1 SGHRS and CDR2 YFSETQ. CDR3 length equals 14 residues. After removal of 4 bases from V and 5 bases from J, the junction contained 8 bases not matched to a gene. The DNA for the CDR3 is TGCGCCAGCAGCCTTGACAGGGCGGGGACTGAAGCTTTCTTT. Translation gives CASSLDRAGTEAFF.

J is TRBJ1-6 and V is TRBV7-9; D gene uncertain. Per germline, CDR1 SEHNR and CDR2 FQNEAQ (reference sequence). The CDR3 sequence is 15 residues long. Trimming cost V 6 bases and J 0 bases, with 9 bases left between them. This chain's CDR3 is CASREKSSYNSPLHF. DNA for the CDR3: TGTGCCAGCAGGGAAAAGAGCTCCTATAATTCACCCCTCCACTTT.

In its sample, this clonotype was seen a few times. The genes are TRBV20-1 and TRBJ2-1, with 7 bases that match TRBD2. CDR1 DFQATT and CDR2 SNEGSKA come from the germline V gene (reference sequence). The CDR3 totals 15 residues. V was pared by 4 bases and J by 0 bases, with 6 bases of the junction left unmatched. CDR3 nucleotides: TGCAGTGCTACTAGCGGCCCTAGCTCCTACAATGAGCAGTTCTTC. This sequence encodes CSATSGPSSYNEQFF.